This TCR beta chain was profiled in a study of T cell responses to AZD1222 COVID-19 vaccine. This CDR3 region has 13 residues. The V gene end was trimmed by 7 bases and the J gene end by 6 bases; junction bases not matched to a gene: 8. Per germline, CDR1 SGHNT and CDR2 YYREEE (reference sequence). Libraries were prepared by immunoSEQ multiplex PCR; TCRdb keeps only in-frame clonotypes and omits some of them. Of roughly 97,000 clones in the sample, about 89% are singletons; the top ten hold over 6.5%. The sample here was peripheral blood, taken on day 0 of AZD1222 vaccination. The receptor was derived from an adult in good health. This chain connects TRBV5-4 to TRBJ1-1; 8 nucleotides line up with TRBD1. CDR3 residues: CASYLDRVSEAFF. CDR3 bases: TGTGCCAGCTACCTGGACAGGGTGTCTGAAGCTTTCTTT.